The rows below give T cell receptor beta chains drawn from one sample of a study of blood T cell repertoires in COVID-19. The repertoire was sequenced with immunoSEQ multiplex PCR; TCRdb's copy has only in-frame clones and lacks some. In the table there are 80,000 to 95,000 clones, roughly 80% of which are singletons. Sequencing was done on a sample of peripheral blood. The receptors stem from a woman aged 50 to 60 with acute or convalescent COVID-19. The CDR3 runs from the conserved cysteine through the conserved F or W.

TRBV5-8 CASSFGLSGYTF
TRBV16 CASSRTSLGNQPQHF
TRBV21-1 CASSKGGHSWSNEQFF
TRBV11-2 CASSWDRVQETQYF
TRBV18 CASSPQGENSPLHF
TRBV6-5 CASSYQGNSPLHF
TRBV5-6 CASSLPDYTGELFF
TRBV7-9 CASSLGATGSYGYTF
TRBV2 CASSEGDRGTYNSPLHF
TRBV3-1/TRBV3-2 CASSPRQGKDDQPQHF
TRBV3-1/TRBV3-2 CASSQVEDEQYF
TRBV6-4 CASSDSRAGYTF
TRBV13 CASSLGQGGINQPQHF
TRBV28 CASISGGRTTGELFF
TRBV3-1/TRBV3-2 CASSHSGGSYEQYF
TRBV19 CASSPRTVWADTQYF
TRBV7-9 CASSLYGNGEETQYF
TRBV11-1 CASSFGLGQGLNEQFF
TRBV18 CASSPGQASSGNTIYF
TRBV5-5 CASTLIPTGKEETQYF
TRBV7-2 CASSAGRVTGELFF
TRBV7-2 CASSLMSGKAHEQFF
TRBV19 CASSIGPARWEQYF
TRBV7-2 CASRGGGAGSYNEQFF
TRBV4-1 CASSPRAGGAANEKLFF